The TCR beta chain described here comes from a study of blood T cells in healthy people across ages. This clonotype occurred many times. Its antigen is not known. CDR3 size: 12 residues. The V gene's germline CDR1 is MDHEN and CDR2 SYDVKM. V was pared by 8 bases and J by 3 bases, with 11 bases between. Study-level points and caveats: A roughly linear fall in TCR beta diversity per million T cells was seen with increasing age.

The use of a sample-barcoded 5' primer and a J-beta primer mix characterized a second PCR of about 7 to 12 cycles. In TCRdb, the 5' RACE reads were re-called with MiXCR into one record per CDR3 protein. The data hold 550,000 to 750,000 distinct CDR3 sequences, with 21% observed a single time. The chain couples TRBV28 to TRBJ2-7, with D maybe TRBD1 (7 bases). The clonotype originates from a man in his 70s in good health. Sequenced: blood. The DNA for the CDR3 is TGTGCCAGCCACCAGGGGGGCTACGAGCAGTACTTC. Translation gives CASHQGGYEQYF. Full variable domain (rest looked up from reference TRBV28 and TRBJ2-7): DVKVTQSSRYLVKRTGEKVFLECVQDMDHENMFWYRQDPGLGLRLIYFSYDVKMKEKGDIPEGYSVSREKKERFSLILESASTNQTSMYLCASHQGGYEQYFGPGTRLTVT.